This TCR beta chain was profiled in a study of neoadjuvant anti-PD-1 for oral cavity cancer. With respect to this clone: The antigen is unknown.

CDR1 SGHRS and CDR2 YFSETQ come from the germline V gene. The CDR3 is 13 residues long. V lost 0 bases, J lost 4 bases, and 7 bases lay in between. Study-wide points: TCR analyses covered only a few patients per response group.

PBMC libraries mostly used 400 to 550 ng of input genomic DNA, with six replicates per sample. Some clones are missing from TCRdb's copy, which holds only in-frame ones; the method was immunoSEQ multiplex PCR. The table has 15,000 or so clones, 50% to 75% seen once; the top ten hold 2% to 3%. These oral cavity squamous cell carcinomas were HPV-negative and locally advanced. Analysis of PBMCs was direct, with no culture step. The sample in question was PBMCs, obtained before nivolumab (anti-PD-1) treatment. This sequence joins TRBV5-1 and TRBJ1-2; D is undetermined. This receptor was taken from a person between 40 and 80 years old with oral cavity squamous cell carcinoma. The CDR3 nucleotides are TGCGCCAGCAGCTTGGACGGTTCCTATGGCTACACCTTC. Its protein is CASSLDGSYGYTF.